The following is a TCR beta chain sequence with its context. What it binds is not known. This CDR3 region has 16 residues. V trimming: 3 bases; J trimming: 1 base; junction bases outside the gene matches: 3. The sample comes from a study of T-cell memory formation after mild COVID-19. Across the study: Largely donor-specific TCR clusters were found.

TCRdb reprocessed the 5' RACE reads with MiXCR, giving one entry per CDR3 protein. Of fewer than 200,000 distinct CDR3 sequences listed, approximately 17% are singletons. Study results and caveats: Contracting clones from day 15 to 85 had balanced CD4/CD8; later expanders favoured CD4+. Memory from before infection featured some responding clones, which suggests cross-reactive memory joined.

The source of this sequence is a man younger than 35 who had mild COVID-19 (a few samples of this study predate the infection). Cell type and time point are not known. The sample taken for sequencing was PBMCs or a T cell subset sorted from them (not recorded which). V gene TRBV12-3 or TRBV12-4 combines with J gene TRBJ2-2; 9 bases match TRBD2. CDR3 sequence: CASSLVSGGNTGELFF. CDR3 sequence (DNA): TGTGCCAGCAGTTTGGTTAGCGGGGGGAACACCGGGGAGCTGTTTTTT.